Each of the 5 T cell receptor beta chains below was sequenced from the same sample in a study of cytomegalovirus exposure and HLA in healthy donors. PCR employed 60 Vbeta and 13 Jbeta primers. Some clones are missing from TCRdb's copy, which holds only in-frame ones; the method was immunoSEQ multiplex PCR. The profile shows about 120,000 clones, 77% of them singletons. Source material: PBMCs. The receptors shown here come from a man aged 18 to 29 in good health and CMV-seropositive.

The chain links TRBV2 to TRBJ1-1; D uncertain. The CDR3 covers 11 residues. V was pared by 6 bases and J by 7 bases, with 9 bases between. The germline V gene encodes CDR1 SNHLY and CDR2 FYNNEI. The CDR3 protein is CASRRESEAFF. DNA of the CDR3: TGTGCCAGCAGACGGGAGAGTGAAGCTTTCTTT.

This sequence joins TRBV7-2 and TRBJ2-5, with a weak D call TRBD1 (6 bases). The CDR3 consists of 14 residues. V lost 7 bases and J lost 4, with 16 bases in between. CDR1 SGHTA and CDR2 FQGNSA come from the germline V gene. CDR3 in amino acids: CASIPVGGGETQYF. The CDR3 coding sequence is TGTGCCAGCATCCCCGTAGGGGGTGGAGAGACCCAGTACTTC.

The rearrangement joins TRBV2 to TRBJ1-5; no firm D call. The CDR3 covers 17 residues. V was pared by 3 bases and J by 5 bases, with 20 bases between. Germline loops: CDR1 SNHLY, CDR2 FYNNEI. The CDR3 loop reads CASSDRELLTGYQPQHF. The CDR3, as DNA: TGTGCCAGCAGTGATCGGGAACTACTAACGGGTTATCAGCCCCAGCATTTT.

The rearrangement joins TRBV7-9 to TRBJ1-2, with TRBD1 matching over 11 bases. Germline V gives CDR1 SEHNR, CDR2 FQNEAQ (reference sequence). This CDR3 has 15 residues. V shed 6 bases, J shed 4 bases, and the junction held 7 bases outside the gene matches. Here the CDR3 reads CASSPGQGVAYGYTF. Here the CDR3 DNA reads TGTGCCAGCAGTCCGGGACAGGGGGTCGCCTATGGCTACACCTTC.

This chain links TRBV27 with TRBJ2-7; 11 positions match TRBD2. V lost 5 bases, J lost 2 bases, and 11 bases stayed unmatched. The germline CDR1 and CDR2 sequences are MNHEY and SMNVEV (reference sequence). The CDR3 runs to 17 residues. In nucleotides, the CDR3 is TGTGCCAGCAGTCACACCAACATAGCGGGAGGGCCCTACGAGCAGTACTTC. Amino acids: CASSHTNIAGGPYEQYF.